Below, 21 T cell receptor beta chains from the same sample are listed, as sequenced in a study of Graves' ophthalmopathy and Graves' hyperthyroidism. Amplifying from RNA transcripts, the study obtained TCR beta CDR3 regions. HTBI primers served in a first-round RT-PCR, which a second-round multiplex PCR followed. In TCRdb, the multiplex PCR reads were re-called with MiXCR into one record per CDR3 protein. The table lists roughly 50,000 distinct CDR3 sequences, roughly 46% of them singletons. Sample: peripheral blood. The receptor set was obtained from an adult woman with Graves' ophthalmopathy.

CDR3 amino acids: CSASPGLASYNEQFF. DNA of the CDR3: TGCAGTGCGTCTCCGGGACTAGCCTCCTACAATGAGCAGTTCTTC. This chain joins TRBV20-1 and TRBJ2-1; TRBD2 aligns across 9 bases. The CDR3 sequence is 15 residues long. J gave up 0 bases and V 6 bases, and 6 bases lay outside the gene matches. Germline V gives CDR1 DFQATT, CDR2 SNEGSKA (reference sequence).

This clonotype is medium-sized within its sample. The J gene is TRBJ2-1, the V gene TRBV10-3; 9 nucleotides align to TRBD2. The ends lost 7 bases at V and 9 bases at J; junction bases unmatched: 7. Germline V lookup: CDR1 ENHRY, CDR2 SYGVKD. The CDR3 consists of 13 residues. Written as DNA, the CDR3 is TGTGCCATCAATGGCGGGAGGGCCTTTGAGCAGTTCTTC. Its protein product is CAINGGRAFEQFF.

The sample holds many counts of this clonotype. The J gene is TRBJ2-1, the V gene TRBV20-1; 8 positions match TRBD2. J lost 9 bases, V lost 6 bases, and 7 bases had no gene match. The CDR3 length is 12 residues. The V gene's germline CDR1 is DFQATT and CDR2 SNEGSKA (reference sequence). This CDR3 reads CSANERESEQFF. The CDR3, as DNA: TGCAGTGCCAACGAGCGGGAGAGTGAGCAGTTCTTC.

This clonotype was recorded many times. The V call is TRBV4-2, the J call TRBJ2-7; possibly TRBD1 or TRBD2 for D (5 bases each). The length of the CDR3 is 14 residues. Germline V CDR1 and CDR2: LGHNA, YNFKEQ. The V end lost 0 bases, the J end lost 6 bases, and 12 bases lay between the germline ends. The CDR3 DNA reads TGTGCCAGCAGCCAAGACCCGGGGCTTGCCGAGCAGTACTTC. The encoded protein is CASSQDPGLAEQYF.

J is TRBJ2-6 and V is TRBV5-8; possibly TRBD1 for D (5 bases). V was shortened by 2 bases and J by 15 bases, with 24 bases between the two germline ends. This CDR3 spans 16 amino acids. Germline CDR1 reads SGHTS; CDR2 reads YDEGEE. The CDR3 loop reads CASSLVVISGADALTF. CDR3 DNA: TGTGCCAGCAGCTTAGTCGTTATCTCTGGGGCCGACGCCCTGACTTTC.

The CDR3 DNA reads TGTGCCAGCAGCCCCGGGACTAGCGGGAGAAGGGAGCAGTACTTC. Protein: CASSPGTSGRREQYF. This chain connects TRBV13 to TRBJ2-7; 14 bases map to TRBD2. The V gene end was trimmed by 5 bases and the J gene end by 7 bases; junction bases not matched to a gene: 7. The CDR3 loop spans 15 amino acids. CDR1 is PRHDT and CDR2 is FYEKMQ in the germline V gene (reference sequence).

The sample holds many counts of this clonotype. The chain uses TRBV9 and TRBJ2-1; 8 nucleotides align to TRBD2. V dropped 0 bases and J dropped 2; count of bases not matched to a gene: 4. Germline V lookup: CDR1 SGDLS, CDR2 YYNGEE. This CDR3 spans 16 amino acids. CDR3 loop: CASSVGAGAAYNEQFF. CDR3 coding DNA: TGTGCCAGCAGCGTAGGAGCGGGAGCTGCCTACAATGAGCAGTTCTTC.

This sequence joins TRBV18 and TRBJ1-4; tentatively, D is TRBD1 (6 bases). CDR3 length equals 14 residues. Germline loops: CDR1 KGHSH, CDR2 LQKENI. Deletions cut 2 bases from V and 6 bases from J, with 10 bases between. In DNA form, the CDR3 reads TGTGCCAGCTCACCAGGGTCAGGGGATGAAAAACTGTTTTTT. Protein: CASSPGSGDEKLFF.

This clonotype appeared many times. V usage is TRBV4-2 and J usage is TRBJ2-1, with 9 bases identical to TRBD2. Germline trimming cut 1 base from V and 2 bases from J; bases unmatched to any gene: 3. The CDR3 consists of 16 residues. Germline V gene lookup returns CDR1 LGHNA and CDR2 YNFKEQ. CDR3 bases: TGTGCCAGCAGCCAAGCCAGCGGGAGGACCTACAATGAGCAGTTCTTC. It translates to CASSQASGRTYNEQFF.

V is TRBV20-1 and J is TRBJ2-3; D is perhaps TRBD1 (7 bases). V lost 1 base to trimming and J lost 1 base, with 9 bases between them. CDR1 is DFQATT, CDR2 SNEGSKA, per germline (reference sequence). This CDR3 comprises 14 residues. This chain's CDR3 is CSARARGGTDTQYF. The CDR3 DNA is TGCAGTGCTAGAGCCAGGGGGGGCACAGATACGCAGTATTTT.

This clonotype has at least ten counts. The rearrangement uses TRBV28 and TRBJ1-5, with D possibly matching TRBD1 (5 bases). Trimming took off 2 bases at V and 6 bases at J, with 11 bases between the two ends. Germline CDR1 MDHEN, CDR2 SYDVKM. CDR3 length: 14 residues. The CDR3 region has the DNA TGTGCCAGCAGTTTAGGGGGTTTCGGTCAGCCCCAGCATTTT. This gives the protein CASSLGGFGQPQHF.

This chain uses TRBV7-8 with TRBJ1-3; tentative D call: TRBD1 (5 bases). Germline CDR1 SGHVS, CDR2 FQNEAQ. The CDR3 contains 14 residues. The V and J ends lost 1 base and 5 bases respectively, with 9 bases between them. CDR3 region: CASSLGQGRNTIYF. CDR3 DNA: TGTGCCAGCAGCTTAGGGCAGGGAAGAAACACCATATATTTT.

The table lists this clonotype with a few counts. The V call is TRBV12-3 or TRBV12-4, the J call TRBJ1-3; D is uncertain. V was pared by 5 bases and J by 0 bases, with 8 bases between. The CDR3 loop spans 14 amino acids. The CDR3 DNA follows: TGTGCCAGCAGTGGGAGAACCTCTGGAAACACCATATATTTT. This codes for CASSGRTSGNTIYF.

Ten or more counts support this clonotype. Being one base from a much bigger clone, this may be a read error. The rearrangement joins TRBV5-1 to TRBJ2-7, with TRBD2 identical over 11 bases. Germline lookup yields CDR1 SGHRS and CDR2 YFSETQ. V dropped 5 bases and J dropped 2; count of bases not matched to a gene: 9. The CDR3 has 16 residues. The CDR3 region has the DNA TGCGCCAGCAGTGACTCGGGACTAGCGGCTGCCTACGAGCAGTACTTC. Its translation: CASSDSGLAAAYEQYF. Supplemented by reference TRBV5-1 and TRBJ2-7, the full variable domain reads KAGVTQTPRYLIKTRGQQVTLSCSPISGHRSVSWYQQTPGQGLQFLFEYFSETQRNKGNFPGRFSGRQFSNSRSEMNVSTLELGDSALYLCASSDSGLAAAYEQYFGPGTRLTVT.

In its sample, this clonotype was seen once. It is likely a read error, because the conserved phenylalanine at the end of the CDR3 is missing. The DNA is left out, because the CDR3 cannot be placed on it with certainty; the CDR3 is given as TCRdb lists it. The chain uses TRBV7-9 and TRBJ2-4; no DNA check was done on the table's D call, TRBD1. The CDR3 totals 8 residues, both ends included. CDR1 SEHNR and CDR2 FQNEAQ come from the germline V gene (reference sequence). CDR3: CAIWGRGR.

This rearrangement joins TRBV29-1 to TRBJ2-5, with D perhaps TRBD2 (5 bases). Trimming left V 4 bases short and J 5 bases short, with 14 bases between. The CDR3 consists of 13 residues. The germline gives CDR1 SQVTM, CDR2 ANQGSEA. As DNA, the CDR3 is TGCAGCGTTGGGGAGCTGGGTTGGGAGACCCAGTACTTC. Encoded protein: CSVGELGWETQYF.

This clonotype was picked up a small number of times. A much larger clone lies a single base off, so this may be a read error. The chain joins TRBV6-5 to TRBJ2-1; 8 nucleotides align to TRBD2. This CDR3 is 18 amino acids long. CDR1 is MNHEY and CDR2 is SVGAGI in the germline V gene. CDR3 coding DNA: TGTGCCAGCAGTTCACGGCCCCCGGGACTAGGGACCGCAAATGAGCGGTTCTTC. Translation: CASSSRPPGLGTANERFF.

This clonotype came up many times. The V call is TRBV19, the J call TRBJ2-2, with D perhaps matching TRBD1 or TRBD2 (5 bases each). V was cut by 4 bases and J by 8 bases, with 17 bases left in between. CDR1 is LNHDA and CDR2 is SQIVND in the germline V gene (reference sequence). This CDR3 has 15 residues. The CDR3 here is CASSRGYLNSGELFF. The DNA for the CDR3 is TGTGCCAGTAGTAGGGGGTACTTAAATTCGGGGGAGCTGTTTTTT.

The chain has TRBV20-1 and TRBJ2-5, with D possibly being TRBD2 (7 bases). Germline V CDR1 and CDR2: DFQATT, SNEGSKA (reference sequence). The CDR3 spans 13 residues. The V end lost 5 bases, the J end lost 9 bases, and 19 bases lay between the germline ends. This chain's CDR3 is CSAGTEGGEPQYF. The CDR3 DNA reads as TGCAGTGCTGGGACTGAGGGGGGGGAGCCCCAGTACTTC.

The rearrangement joins TRBV20-1 to TRBJ2-3, with TRBD2 matching over 9 bases. This CDR3 is 14 amino acids long. Germline assignment: CDR1 DFQATT and CDR2 SNEGSKA (reference sequence). J gave up 11 bases and V 1 base, and 10 bases lay outside the gene matches. The CDR3 sequence is CSARGLAEYNEQYF. DNA for the CDR3: TGCAGTGCTAGAGGACTAGCGGAATACAATGAGCAGTATTTT.

This clonotype is medium-sized by share. The rearrangement uses TRBV10-1 and TRBJ1-5; tentatively, D is TRBD1 (6 bases). The V gene lost 8 bases and the J gene lost 4 bases, with 9 bases spanning the gap. The CDR3 runs to 12 residues. Germline V gene sequence: CDR1 WNHNN, CDR2 SYGVQD (reference sequence). The CDR3 protein is CASGTGNQPQHF. For the CDR3, the DNA is TGCGCCAGCGGTACAGGGAATCAGCCCCAGCATTTT.